The clone carrying this TCR beta chain was observed many times. Its target is not known. This sample was included in a study of early T cells in non-severe SARS-CoV-2 infection. Study-level information: Chains from this unsorted whole-blood bulk RNA could not be paired. General observations from the study: Missing private and CD4 specificities, VDJdb matching favored anti-spike CD8 responses.

The germline V gene has CDR1 MNHEY and CDR2 SMNVEV (reference sequence). Trimming removed 4 bases at V and 8 bases at J, with 17 bases between. The CDR3 has 14 residues. cDNA molecules, individually, were tagged with unique molecular identifiers. A single record per CDR3 protein comes from TCRdb applying MiXCR to the 5' RACE reads. Of about 80,000 distinct CDR3 sequences listed, around 9.9% are singletons. The receptor was derived from an adult who was a healthcare worker with PCR-confirmed SARS-CoV-2 infection or an uninfected control (not recorded which). The sequencing sample was made of whole blood. The chain combines TRBV27 with TRBJ1-2; D may be TRBD1 (5 bases). CDR3 coding DNA: TGTGCCAGCAGTTCCAGACCCCGGGGCGGGGGCTACACCTTC. Translated, it gives CASSSRPRGGGYTF.